Many counts were recorded for the clone carrying this T cell receptor (beta chain). Its antigen is unknown. The data originate from a study of blood T cells in healthy people across ages. Study-wide findings and caveats: TCR beta diversity, measured per million T cells, fell in a roughly linear way with age. Estimates based on one million T cells were treated as lower bounds.

It was with a sample-barcoded 5' primer and a J-beta primer mix that a second PCR of roughly 7 to 11 cycles was run. One entry per CDR3 protein results from TCRdb running MiXCR on the 5' RACE reads. The sample shows 1.5 million to 2 million distinct CDR3 sequences, less than 50% of them seen only once. There were at least 5 micrograms of total RNA extracted from every sample. The sequenced sample was blood. This TCR was sampled from a woman in her forties in good health.

DNA for the CDR3: TGTGCCAGCAGCAAAACAGGGCTCCAAGAGACCCAGTACTTC. Translated, it gives CASSKTGLQETQYF. The V gene is TRBV7-8, the J gene TRBJ2-5, with D perhaps TRBD1 (6 bases). This CDR3 has 14 amino acids. Germline lookup yields CDR1 SGHVS and CDR2 FQNEAQ. V was clipped by 5 bases and J by 1 base, with 11 bases between them.